This TCR beta chain was identified during a study of blood T cell repertoires in COVID-19. Germline CDR1 is SGHAT and CDR2 is FQNNGV. The CDR3 runs to 16 residues. V lost 4 bases and J lost 2; bases outside the gene matches: 6. In the study's own analysis: Nucleated cell number was recorded as an estimate derived from reference gene primer amplification. Data came from immunoSEQ multiplex PCR; TCRdb stores just in-frame clones and leaves some out. That table furnishes V, J and clone size, whereas the DNA furnished D and trimming. The sample carries about 300,000 clones, around 84% recorded once. The specimen was peripheral blood. This receptor was taken from a human donor with COVID-19, enrolled during active disease. The donor label of this sample is uncertain. The chain employs TRBV11-2 and TRBJ2-1; 9 positions agree with TRBD2. The CDR3 sequence is CASSSVAGVPYNEQFF. As DNA, the CDR3 is TGTGCCAGCAGCTCTGTAGCGGGAGTCCCCTACAATGAGCAGTTCTTC.